The 13 T cell receptor beta chains below all came from one sample that was sequenced in a study of immune characterization of retroperitoneal liposarcoma. TCRdb fed the PCR reads into MiXCR, producing one record per CDR3 protein. This table has around 10,000 distinct CDR3 sequences, about 46% appearing once. The sequencing input was tumor tissue. The source of these receptors is a female donor with retroperitoneal liposarcoma.

By proportion, this clonotype is medium-sized (0.01 to 0.1%). The V call is TRBV7-9, the J call TRBJ2-1; D perhaps matches TRBD1 (5 bases). Between the trimmed V and J ends, which lost 2 bases and 9 bases, there was a span of 11 bases. Germline CDR1 reads SEHNR; CDR2 reads FQNEAQ (reference sequence). This CDR3 spans 13 amino acids. The CDR3 reads CASSLKGKAEQFF. The CDR3 nucleotides read TGTGCCAGCAGCTTAAAGGGGAAAGCTGAGCAGTTCTTC. Together with reference TRBV7-9 and TRBJ2-1, the CDR3 gives the full variable domain: DTGVSQNPRHKITKRGQNVTFRCDPISEHNRLYWYRQTLGQGPEFLTYFQNEAQLEKSRLLSDRFSAERPKGSFSTLEIQRTEQGDSAMYLCASSLKGKAEQFFGPGTRLTVL.

The gene calls are TRBV7-8 and TRBJ2-1; 11 bases match TRBD1. J was trimmed by 1 base and V by 9 bases; bases with no gene match: 8. This CDR3 comprises 16 residues. CDR1 and CDR2 from the germline V gene are SGHVS and FQNEAQ. The CDR3 reads CASFGQGAISYNEQFF. The CDR3 coding sequence is TGTGCCAGTTTCGGACAGGGGGCGATTTCCTACAATGAGCAGTTCTTC.

V is TRBV27 and J is TRBJ2-5, with 7 bases identical to TRBD2. Germline assignment: CDR1 MNHEY and CDR2 SMNVEV (reference sequence). The CDR3 covers 14 residues. V dropped 4 bases and J dropped 4; count of bases not matched to a gene: 6. DNA for the CDR3: TGTGCCAGCAGTTCCCAGGGAGGGCCAGAGACCCAGTACTTC. It specifies CASSSQGGPETQYF.

The chain has TRBV6-1 and TRBJ2-7; the D is unclear. Germline CDR1 is MNHNS and CDR2 is SASEGT. Trimming pared 5 bases from V and 0 bases from J, leaving 8 bases between. The CDR3 loop spans 13 amino acids. In DNA, the CDR3 is TGTGCCAGCAGTCCGGGCCACTCCTACGAGCAGTACTTC. Residues: CASSPGHSYEQYF.

The chain recombines TRBV7-2 with TRBJ1-5, with TRBD1 matching 8 bases. CDR3 length: 16 residues. From germline, CDR1 is SGHTA and CDR2 FQGNSA. V dropped 7 bases and J dropped 2; count of bases not matched to a gene: 10. In DNA, the CDR3 is TGTGCCAGCACCACACAGGGGGGGCTGGGCAATCAGCCCCAGCATTTT. Its translation is CASTTQGGLGNQPQHF.

The chain employs TRBV6-1 and TRBJ2-2, with TRBD2 as a possible D gene (5 bases). V was cut by 6 bases and J by 4 bases, with 18 bases left in between. The CDR3 has 16 amino acids. Germline V gene lookup returns CDR1 MNHNS and CDR2 SASEGT. This CDR3 is CASRTPGVVSTGELFF. The CDR3 region has the DNA TGTGCCAGCAGGACCCCCGGGGTGGTGAGCACCGGGGAGCTGTTTTTT.

The rearrangement links TRBV7-2 to TRBJ2-3; 11 bases match TRBD2. Germline V gene data show CDR1 as SGHTA and CDR2 as FQGNSA. V was clipped by 5 bases and J by 7 bases; unmatched bases: 14. The CDR3 runs 17 residues. CDR3 sequence: CASSPRDSGRARNTQYF. CDR3 coding DNA: TGTGCCAGCAGCCCCAGAGATAGCGGGAGGGCTCGAAATACGCAGTATTTT.

This clonotype was observed a handful of times. The chain is built from TRBV6-1 and TRBJ2-1, with 14 bases matching TRBD2. CDR3 size: 17 residues. CDR1 and CDR2 (germline): MNHNS, SASEGT. V gave up 5 bases and J gave up 4 bases; unmatched junction bases: 7. Here the CDR3 DNA reads TGTGCCAGCAGTTACGGGAGACTAGCGGGAGGGTACAATGAGCAGTTCTTC. This encodes CASSYGRLAGGYNEQFF.

The sample holds one count of this clonotype. J is TRBJ2-2 and V is TRBV6-1; 8 positions match TRBD1. This CDR3 contains 15 residues. Per germline, CDR1 MNHNS and CDR2 SASEGT. With 1 base clipped from V and 4 bases from J, the junction kept 2 bases outside the gene matches. The CDR3 DNA is TGTGCCAGCAGTGAAGTCGGACAGGGCACCGGGGAGCTGTTTTTT. Its translation is CASSEVGQGTGELFF.

This chain joins TRBV27 and TRBJ2-1; D assignment may be TRBD1 or TRBD2 (5 bases each). This CDR3 has 15 amino acids. V dropped 4 bases and J dropped 7 bases, with 17 bases sitting between them. Germline lookup yields CDR1 MNHEY and CDR2 SMNVEV (reference sequence). This chain's CDR3 is CASSSTGAGENEQFF. The CDR3 nucleotides are TGTGCCAGCAGTTCCACCGGGGCCGGGGAGAATGAGCAGTTCTTC.

V usage is TRBV7-2 and J usage is TRBJ2-5, with D possibly being TRBD2 (6 bases). The tail of the sequence fits TRBJ2-7 better, so the J call may be wrong. The CDR3 length is 15 residues. Germline CDR1 is SGHTA and CDR2 is FQGNSA. The CDR3 coding sequence is TGTGCCAGCAGCTTAGCGAATAGCGGTAGGAACGAGCAGTACTTC. This gives the protein CASSLANSGRNEQYF.

The chain has TRBV6-1 and TRBJ2-5; D gene ambiguous. V lost 2 bases, J lost 3 bases, and 7 bases lay in between. The germline CDR1 and CDR2 sequences are MNHNS and SASEGT. This CDR3 contains 13 residues. The CDR3 DNA reads TGTGCCAGCAGTGAACGGTCTGAAGAGACCCAGTACTTC. As protein: CASSERSEETQYF.

This chain uses TRBV7-6 with TRBJ2-1, with D unclear. V lost 5 bases to trimming and J lost 7 bases, with 15 bases between them. Germline loops: CDR1 SGHVS, CDR2 FNYEAQ. The CDR3 runs to 14 residues. The CDR3 DNA is TGTGCCAGCAGCCCCGCTCTAGGGAAAAATGAGCAGTTCTTC. Translation: CASSPALGKNEQFF.